One sample yielded the 13 T cell receptor beta chains listed below, sequenced in a study of shared clonotypes between healthy human individuals. Repertoires were generated with immunoSEQ multiplex PCR, while TCRdb's copy carries only in-frame clones and drops some. The repertoire holds just over 2,000,000 clones, about 95% seen once, with about 1.1% in the top ten. Only CD45RO-negative cells positively selected for CCR7 counted as naive CD8 cells, so terminally differentiated effector memory CD45RA+ cells were excluded. The source material was naive CD8+ T cells sorted from blood. These receptors were taken from a man younger than 30 in good health.

The CDR3 spells CASSHSGTGGTGELFF. CDR3 nucleotides: TGCGCCAGCAGCCATTCCGGGACAGGGGGCACCGGGGAGCTGTTTTTT. This chain connects TRBV4-1 to TRBJ2-2; 11 bases are a match to TRBD1. Germline lookup yields CDR1 MGHRA and CDR2 YSYEKL. The junction had 4 bases not matched to a gene; V was cut back by 3 bases and J by 4 bases. The CDR3 sequence is 16 residues long.

This clone was observed a single time. The chain links TRBV29-1 to TRBJ2-1; a weak D match, TRBD1 (6 bases). CDR1 is SQVTM, CDR2 ANQGSEA, per germline. V was shortened by 0 bases and J by 1 base, with 10 bases between the two germline ends. The CDR3 has 15 amino acids. Here the CDR3 DNA reads TGCAGCGTTGAAGAAACAGACAGGTCCTACAATGAGCAGTTCTTC. It specifies CSVEETDRSYNEQFF.

The J gene is TRBJ2-5, the V gene TRBV27, with 8 nucleotides matching TRBD2. The CDR3 length is 16 residues. With V trimmed by 2 bases and J by 1 base, 6 bases remained unmatched. Germline lookup yields CDR1 MNHEY and CDR2 SMNVEV (reference sequence). The CDR3 sequence is CASSLEAGGGQETQYF. The CDR3 nucleotides are TGTGCCAGCAGTTTAGAGGCGGGGGGTGGCCAAGAGACCCAGTACTTC.

V is TRBV5-5 and J is TRBJ2-7; possibly TRBD1 or TRBD2 for D (5 bases each). Germline V lookup: CDR1 SGHKS, CDR2 YYEKEE (reference sequence). V was cut by 1 base and J by 3 bases, with 20 bases left in between. This CDR3 comprises 17 residues. The CDR3 reads CASSLTGAVISFYEQYF. The CDR3 coding sequence is TGTGCCAGCAGCTTGACAGGAGCGGTGATCTCCTTCTACGAGCAGTACTTC.

In its sample, this clone was seen once. The gene calls are TRBV2 and TRBJ1-5; no definite D call. Per germline, CDR1 SNHLY and CDR2 FYNNEI. The V and J ends lost 3 bases and 5 bases respectively, with 8 bases between them. The CDR3 consists of 13 residues. DNA of the CDR3: TGTGCCAGCAGTGAGGCCGGTTATCAGCCCCAGCATTTT. It specifies CASSEAGYQPQHF.

In regard to this clone: The sample has other DNA sequences that encode this CDR3 too. The chain uses TRBV6-5 and TRBJ2-7; 8 bases align to TRBD1. Trimming cost V 6 bases and J 1 base; bases outside gene matches: 5. CDR3 length: 14 residues. Per the germline V gene, CDR1 is MNHEY and CDR2 is SVGAGI. CDR3 sequence (DNA): TGTGCCAGCAGCCCAACAGGGGGGTCCTACGAGCAGTACTTC. Its protein is CASSPTGGSYEQYF.

The genes are TRBV28 and TRBJ2-7; TRBD1 matches at 9 bases. Germline V lookup: CDR1 MDHEN, CDR2 SYDVKM. The CDR3 loop spans 16 amino acids. V trimming: 5 bases; J trimming: 3 bases; junction bases outside the gene matches: 11. DNA of the CDR3: TGTGCCAGCAGTCCCCTGGGGGACAGGGCCCTCTACGAGCAGTACTTC. Its protein is CASSPLGDRALYEQYF.

The chain employs TRBV4-3 and TRBJ2-1; D possibly matches TRBD1 or TRBD2 (5 bases each). Looked up from germline, CDR1 is LGHNA and CDR2 is YSLEER. CDR3 length: 14 amino acids. Trimming stripped 3 bases from V and 8 bases from J, with 14 bases between. CDR3 DNA: TGCGCCAGCAGCCAGGGACCTCAGGGATATGAGCAGTTCTTC. It specifies CASSQGPQGYEQFF.

The V gene is TRBV7-9, the J gene TRBJ2-3; D remains ambiguous. In germline, CDR1 is SEHNR, CDR2 FQNEAQ (reference sequence). The CDR3 spans 14 residues. V shed 5 bases and J shed 2 bases, with 11 bases lying between them. CDR3 loop: CASSPPRPTDTQYF. The CDR3 DNA reads TGTGCCAGCAGCCCCCCCCGGCCCACAGATACGCAGTATTTT. The full variable domain, completed using reference TRBV7-9 and TRBJ2-3, is DTGVSQNPRHKITKRGQNVTFRCDPISEHNRLYWYRQTLGQGPEFLTYFQNEAQLEKSRLLSDRFSAERPKGSFSTLEIQRTEQGDSAMYLCASSPPRPTDTQYFGPGTRLTVL.

With regard to this clone: Other DNA variants within this sample encode the same CDR3. The chain joins TRBV6-6 to TRBJ1-4; D gene ambiguous. The CDR3 spans 14 residues. Germline CDR1 MNHNY, CDR2 SVGAGI (reference sequence). Trimming took off 0 bases at V and 8 bases at J, with 10 bases between the two ends. The CDR3 here is CASSYSGEDEKLFF. CDR3 bases: TGTGCCAGCAGTTACTCCGGGGAGGACGAAAAACTGTTTTTT.

As for this clone: Other DNA sequences of this sample code for an identical CDR3. The V and J genes are TRBV18 and TRBJ2-1, with D perhaps matching TRBD1 (5 bases). The CDR3 loop spans 12 amino acids. V was shortened by 1 base and J by 7 bases, with 5 bases between the two germline ends. Germline lookup yields CDR1 KGHSH and CDR2 LQKENI. This CDR3 is CASSPQGNEQFF. The CDR3 DNA sequence: TGTGCCAGCTCACCACAGGGGAATGAGCAGTTCTTC.

The J gene is TRBJ2-1, the V gene TRBV18, with D possibly being TRBD1 or TRBD2 (6 bases each). Trimming pared 2 bases from V and 5 bases from J, leaving 13 bases between. CDR3 size: 15 residues. Germline V gives CDR1 KGHSH, CDR2 LQKENI. The CDR3 region has the DNA TGTGCCAGCTCACCAAGGCCAGGGGAGGACAATGAGCAGTTCTTC. This sequence encodes CASSPRPGEDNEQFF. The variable domain in full, completed from reference TRBV18 and TRBJ2-1, reads NAGVMQNPRHLVRRRGQEARLRCSPMKGHSHVYWYRQLPEEGLKFMVYLQKENIIDESGMPKERFSAEFPKEGPSILRIQQVVRGDSAAYFCASSPRPGEDNEQFFGPGTRLTVL.

The V call is TRBV27, the J call TRBJ2-5; 9 bases map to TRBD2. The germline V gene encodes CDR1 MNHEY and CDR2 SMNVEV (reference sequence). The CDR3 sequence is 17 residues long. V lost 5 bases, J lost 1 base, and 11 bases stayed unmatched. The CDR3 DNA reads as TGTGCCAGCAGTCCCCTTGGTGCTAGCGGGATCCAAGAGACCCAGTACTTC. Translated, it gives CASSPLGASGIQETQYF.